This TCR beta chain was captured in a study of cytomegalovirus exposure and HLA in healthy donors. Overall study: In an earlier analysis, some 110 million unique TCR beta sequences were found from some 180 million T cells.

Amplification used 60 Vbeta primers and 13 Jbeta primers. Assay used: immunoSEQ multiplex PCR; TCRdb lists only in-frame clones, some missing. Here the sample spans 130,000 or so clones, approximately 71% being singletons. Germline CDR1 is KGHSH and CDR2 is LQKENI. Trimming removed 5 bases at V and 4 bases at J, with 15 bases between. This CDR3 has 15 residues. The donors gave bone marrow, and they were healthy. When sampled, the donors appeared nominally healthy, though they likely had unrecorded immune exposures. The chain has TRBV18 and TRBJ2-1; possible D gene TRBD1, 5 bases. Sequencing was done on a sample of PBMCs. The receptor was isolated from a man aged 35 to 55 in good health and CMV-seronegative. In DNA, the CDR3 is TGTGCCAGCTCAGGTACTGACAGCGCTTACAATGAGCAGTTCTTC. Translation gives CASSGTDSAYNEQFF.